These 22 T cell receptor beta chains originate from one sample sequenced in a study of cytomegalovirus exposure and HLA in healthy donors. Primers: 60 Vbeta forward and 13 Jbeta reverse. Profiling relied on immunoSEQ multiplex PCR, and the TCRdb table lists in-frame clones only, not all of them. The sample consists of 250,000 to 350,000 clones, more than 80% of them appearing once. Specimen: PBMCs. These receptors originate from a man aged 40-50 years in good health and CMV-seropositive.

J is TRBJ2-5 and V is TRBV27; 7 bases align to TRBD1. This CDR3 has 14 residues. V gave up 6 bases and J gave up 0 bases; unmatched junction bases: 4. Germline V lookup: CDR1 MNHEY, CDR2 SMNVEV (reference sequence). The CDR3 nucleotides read TGTGCCAGCAGCCCCGGGACAGACCAAGAGACCCAGTACTTC. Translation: CASSPGTDQETQYF.

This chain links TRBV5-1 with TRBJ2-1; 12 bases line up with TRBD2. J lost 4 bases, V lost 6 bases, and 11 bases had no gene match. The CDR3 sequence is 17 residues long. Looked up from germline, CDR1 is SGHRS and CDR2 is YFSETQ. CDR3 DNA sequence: TGCGCCAGCACTCTCGGACTAGCGGGATTGCGTTACAATGAGCAGTTCTTC. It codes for CASTLGLAGLRYNEQFF.

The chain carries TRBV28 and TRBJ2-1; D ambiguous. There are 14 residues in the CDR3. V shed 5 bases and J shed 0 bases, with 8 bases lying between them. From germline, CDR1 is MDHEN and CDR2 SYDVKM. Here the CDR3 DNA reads TGTGCCAGCAGTCCCGGGTCCTCCTACAATGAGCAGTTCTTC. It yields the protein CASSPGSSYNEQFF.

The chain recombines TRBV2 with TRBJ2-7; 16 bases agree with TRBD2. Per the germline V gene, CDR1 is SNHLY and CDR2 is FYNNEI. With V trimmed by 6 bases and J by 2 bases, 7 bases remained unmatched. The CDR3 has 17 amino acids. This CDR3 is CASRGLAGGPQTYEQYF. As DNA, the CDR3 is TGTGCCAGCAGGGGACTAGCGGGAGGGCCTCAAACCTACGAGCAGTACTTC.

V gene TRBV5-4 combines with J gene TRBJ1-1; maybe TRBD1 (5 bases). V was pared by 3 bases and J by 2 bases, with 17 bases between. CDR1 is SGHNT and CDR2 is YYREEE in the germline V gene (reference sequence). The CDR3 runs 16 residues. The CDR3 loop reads CASSSAQALVNTEAFF. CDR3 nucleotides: TGTGCCAGCAGCTCCGCACAGGCCCTTGTTAACACTGAAGCTTTCTTT.

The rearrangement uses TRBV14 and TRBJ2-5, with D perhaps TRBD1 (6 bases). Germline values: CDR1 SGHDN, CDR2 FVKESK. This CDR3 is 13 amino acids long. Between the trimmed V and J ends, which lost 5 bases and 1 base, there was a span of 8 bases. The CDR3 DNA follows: TGTGCCAGCAGCAGACAGGTCCAAGAGACCCAGTACTTC. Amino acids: CASSRQVQETQYF.

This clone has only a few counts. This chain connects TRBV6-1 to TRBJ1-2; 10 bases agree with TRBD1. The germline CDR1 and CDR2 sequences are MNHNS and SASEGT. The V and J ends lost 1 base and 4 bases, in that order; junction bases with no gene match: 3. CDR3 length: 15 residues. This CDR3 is CASSEGTGGFYGYTF. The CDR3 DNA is TGTGCCAGCAGTGAAGGGACAGGGGGATTCTATGGCTACACCTTC.

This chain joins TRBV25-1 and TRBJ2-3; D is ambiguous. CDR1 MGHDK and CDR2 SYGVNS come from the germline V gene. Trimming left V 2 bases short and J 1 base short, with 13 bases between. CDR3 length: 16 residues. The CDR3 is CASSERVLLGTDTQYF. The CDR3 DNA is TGTGCCAGCAGTGAACGGGTGCTCTTGGGCACAGATACGCAGTATTTT.

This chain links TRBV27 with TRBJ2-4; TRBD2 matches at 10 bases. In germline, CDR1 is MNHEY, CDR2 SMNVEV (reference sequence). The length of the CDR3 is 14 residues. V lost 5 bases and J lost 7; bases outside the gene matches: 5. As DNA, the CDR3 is TGTGCCAGCAGTCCCCGGACTAGCGGCAACATTCAGTACTTC. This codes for CASSPRTSGNIQYF.

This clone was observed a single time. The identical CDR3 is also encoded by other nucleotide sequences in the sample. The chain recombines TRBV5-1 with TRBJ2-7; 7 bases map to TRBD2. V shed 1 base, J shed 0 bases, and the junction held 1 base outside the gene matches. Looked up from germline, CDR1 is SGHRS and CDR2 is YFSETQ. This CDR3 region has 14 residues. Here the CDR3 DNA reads TGCGCCAGCAGCTTGCTAGCGGACTCCTACGAGCAGTACTTC. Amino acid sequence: CASSLLADSYEQYF.

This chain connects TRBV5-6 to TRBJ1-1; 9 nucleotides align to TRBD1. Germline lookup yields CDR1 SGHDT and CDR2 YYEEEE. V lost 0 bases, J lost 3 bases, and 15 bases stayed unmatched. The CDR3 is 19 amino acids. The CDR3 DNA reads TGTGCCAGCAGCTTGGGGGATCAGGTCACAGGGGGCGCAGACACTGAAGCTTTCTTT. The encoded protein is CASSLGDQVTGGADTEAFF.

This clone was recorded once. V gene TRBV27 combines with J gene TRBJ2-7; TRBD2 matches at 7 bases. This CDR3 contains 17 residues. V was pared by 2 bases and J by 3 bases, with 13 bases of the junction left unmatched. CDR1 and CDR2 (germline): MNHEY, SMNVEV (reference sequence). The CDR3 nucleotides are TGTGCCAGCAGTTTACTCTTCGGGGGGAACCCCCTCTACGAGCAGTACTTC. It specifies CASSLLFGGNPLYEQYF.

The CDR3 reads CASSLLGQGSYEQYF. The CDR3 bases are TGTGCCAGCAGTTTATTAGGTCAGGGATCCTACGAGCAGTACTTC. The chain combines TRBV27 with TRBJ2-7; D is possibly TRBD1 (5 bases). Deletions cut 1 base from V and 1 base from J, with 11 bases between. The length of the CDR3 is 15 residues. The V gene's germline CDR1 is MNHEY and CDR2 SMNVEV (reference sequence).

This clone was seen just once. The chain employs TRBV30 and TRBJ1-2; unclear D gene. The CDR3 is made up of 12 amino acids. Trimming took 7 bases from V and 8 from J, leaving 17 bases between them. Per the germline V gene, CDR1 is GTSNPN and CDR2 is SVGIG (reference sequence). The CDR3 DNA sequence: TGTGCCTACGACGAGATTTCGGGGGGCTACACCTTC. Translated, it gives CAYDEISGGYTF.

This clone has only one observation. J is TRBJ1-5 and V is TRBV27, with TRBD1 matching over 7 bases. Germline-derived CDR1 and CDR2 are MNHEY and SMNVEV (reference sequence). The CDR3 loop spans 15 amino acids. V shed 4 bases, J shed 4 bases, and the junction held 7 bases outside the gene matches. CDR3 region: CASSSRTGINQPQHF. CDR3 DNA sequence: TGTGCCAGCAGTTCCCGGACAGGAATTAATCAGCCCCAGCATTTT.

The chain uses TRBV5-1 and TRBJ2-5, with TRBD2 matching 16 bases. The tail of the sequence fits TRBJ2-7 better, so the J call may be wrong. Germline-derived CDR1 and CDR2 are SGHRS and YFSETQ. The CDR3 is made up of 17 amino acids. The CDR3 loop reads CASSTGLAGGPGYEQYF. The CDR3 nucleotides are TGCGCCAGCAGCACGGGACTAGCGGGAGGGCCGGGTTACGAGCAGTACTTC.

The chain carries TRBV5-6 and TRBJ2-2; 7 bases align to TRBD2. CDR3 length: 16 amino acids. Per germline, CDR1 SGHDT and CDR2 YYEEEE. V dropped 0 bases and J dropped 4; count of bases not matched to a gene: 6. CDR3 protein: CASSLVGLDSTGELFF. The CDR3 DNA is TGTGCCAGCAGCTTGGTTGGACTAGACTCCACCGGGGAGCTGTTTTTT.

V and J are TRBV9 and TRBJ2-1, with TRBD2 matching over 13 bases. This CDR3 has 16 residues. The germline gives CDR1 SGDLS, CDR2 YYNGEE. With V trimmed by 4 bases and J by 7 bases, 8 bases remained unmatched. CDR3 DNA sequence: TGTGCCAGCAGCTCCTCCTGGACTAGCGGGAGAAATGAGCAGTTCTTC. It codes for CASSSSWTSGRNEQFF.

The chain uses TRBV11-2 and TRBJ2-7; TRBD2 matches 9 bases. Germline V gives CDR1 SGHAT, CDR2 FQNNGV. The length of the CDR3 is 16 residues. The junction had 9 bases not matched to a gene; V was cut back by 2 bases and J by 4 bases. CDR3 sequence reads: CASSLSIAGALYEQYF. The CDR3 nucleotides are TGTGCCAGCAGCTTATCCATAGCGGGAGCGCTATACGAGCAGTACTTC.

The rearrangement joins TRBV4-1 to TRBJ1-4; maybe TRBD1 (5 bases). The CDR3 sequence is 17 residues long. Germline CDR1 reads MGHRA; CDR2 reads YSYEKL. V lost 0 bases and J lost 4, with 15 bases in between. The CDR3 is CASSQDPPGLLNEKLFF. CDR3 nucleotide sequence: TGCGCCAGCAGCCAAGATCCTCCGGGACTTCTTAATGAAAAACTGTTTTTT.

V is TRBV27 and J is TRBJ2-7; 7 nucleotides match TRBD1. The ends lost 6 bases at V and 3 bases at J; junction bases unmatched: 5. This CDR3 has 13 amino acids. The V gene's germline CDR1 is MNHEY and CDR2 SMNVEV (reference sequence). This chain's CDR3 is CASRLGQDYEQYF. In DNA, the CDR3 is TGTGCCAGCAGGCTCGGACAGGACTACGAGCAGTACTTC.

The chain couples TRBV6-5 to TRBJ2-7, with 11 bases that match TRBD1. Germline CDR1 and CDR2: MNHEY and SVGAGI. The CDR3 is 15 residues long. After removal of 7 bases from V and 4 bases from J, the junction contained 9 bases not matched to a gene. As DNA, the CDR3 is TGTGCCAGCACCATCCGGACAGGGGGCGGGTACGAGCAGTACTTC. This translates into CASTIRTGGGYEQYF.